Listed below are T cell receptor beta chains from one sample, sequenced in a study of low-dose radiotherapy and immunotherapy resistance in tumors. TCRdb reprocessed the reads via MiXCR and lists one record per CDR3 protein. This sample has approximately 84,000 distinct CDR3 sequences, with 15% to 20% found just once. The material sequenced was PBMCs, taken before treatment. All receptors come from a male donor with prostate cancer. CDR3s leave out the opening cysteine and the closing phenylalanine or tryptophan.

cdr3_aa v_call
ATSELEGVGSYNEQF TRBV24-1
ASSLVGGGRGVLSPLH TRBV7-2
ASRLLSSYNEQF TRBV6-5
ATFPGTSGYEQY TRBV10-3
ASSSTGQQNQETQY TRBV5-6
ASTSDSGTGLTGELF TRBV5-1
ASSITGTEAF TRBV11-2
ASISDHPNNEQF TRBV19
ASSPRQGYGYT TRBV7-6
ASSPGGGGGYEQY TRBV18
ASSTSGGANTQY TRBV7-2
ASSYGREETQY TRBV6-5
ASSLASSTDTQY TRBV18
ASSLQSPTDTQY TRBV2
ASSAEPANEKLF TRBV5-1
ASSQRTSGGLDTQY TRBV5-1
SARESGDLQETQY TRBV20-1
ASSHPTGSSTDTQY TRBV4-1
ASYPVGGVSYNEQF TRBV5-1
ASSSLTSGGAETQY TRBV7-2
ASSELATNTGELF TRBV6-2/TRBV6-3
ASRENGELF TRBV2
ASSSTGGRGGELF TRBV5-6
ASSPLAGGSRSYEQY TRBV5-1
ASSPPPDSPSEQY TRBV5-1
ASSDGGIYNEQF TRBV2
ASSLAAGSEAF TRBV5-4
ASSSQTGYGYT TRBV6-5
ASSAQGTDTVLTQY TRBV13
ASSPPDRTDSDTQY TRBV5-3
ASSPRTSGSTYNEQF TRBV18
ASSLVARNTEAF TRBV7-2
ASSSLAGAYDSYKSTQY TRBV5-1
ASSAGETSMTDTQY TRBV5-1
SVEGTGAPGEQY TRBV29-1
ASSLAPDSSMANVLT TRBV7-6
ASSLTGVNTEAF TRBV5-1
ASSSNTQGNEQF TRBV5-1
ASSTNSEKTGELF TRBV21-1
SARKEINYGYT TRBV20-1
ASSEGNTGVYGYT TRBV25-1
SAIPTGGAFYEQY TRBV20-1
ASSTRRYNEQF TRBV7-2
ASGSQETQY TRBV6-2/TRBV6-3
ASSLALSREAFAGGPLWDTQY TRBV5-1
SASLGSSYEQY TRBV20-1
ASSLQDGANVLT TRBV12-3/TRBV12-4
ASSRDSSYTEAF TRBV5-1
ASSRGRAEGNEQF TRBV12-3/TRBV12-4